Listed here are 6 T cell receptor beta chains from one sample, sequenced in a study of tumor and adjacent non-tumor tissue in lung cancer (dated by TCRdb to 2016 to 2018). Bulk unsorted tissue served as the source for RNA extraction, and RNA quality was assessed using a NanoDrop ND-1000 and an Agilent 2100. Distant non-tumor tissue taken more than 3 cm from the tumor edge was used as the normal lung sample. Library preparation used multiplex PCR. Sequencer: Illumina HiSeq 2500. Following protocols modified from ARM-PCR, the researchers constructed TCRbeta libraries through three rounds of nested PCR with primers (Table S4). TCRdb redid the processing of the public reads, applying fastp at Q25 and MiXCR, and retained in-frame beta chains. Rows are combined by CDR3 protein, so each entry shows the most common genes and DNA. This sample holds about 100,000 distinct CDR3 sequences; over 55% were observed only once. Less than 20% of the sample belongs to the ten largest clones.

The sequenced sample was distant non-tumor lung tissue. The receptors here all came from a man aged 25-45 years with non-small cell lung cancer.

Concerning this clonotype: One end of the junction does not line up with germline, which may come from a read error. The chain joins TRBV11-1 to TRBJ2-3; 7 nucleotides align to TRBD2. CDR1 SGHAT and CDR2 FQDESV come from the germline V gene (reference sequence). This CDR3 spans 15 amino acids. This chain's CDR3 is CASSFMRGWTDTQYF. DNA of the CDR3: TGTGCTAGCAGCTTCATGCGGGGGTGGACAGATACGCAGTATTTT.

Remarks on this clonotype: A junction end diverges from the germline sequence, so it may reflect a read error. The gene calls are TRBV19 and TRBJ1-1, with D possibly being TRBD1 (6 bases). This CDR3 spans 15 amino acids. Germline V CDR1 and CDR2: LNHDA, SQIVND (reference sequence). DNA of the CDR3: TGTGCCAATAGTATAGGACAGAACATGAACATTGAAGCTTTCTTT. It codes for CANSIGQNMNIEAFF.

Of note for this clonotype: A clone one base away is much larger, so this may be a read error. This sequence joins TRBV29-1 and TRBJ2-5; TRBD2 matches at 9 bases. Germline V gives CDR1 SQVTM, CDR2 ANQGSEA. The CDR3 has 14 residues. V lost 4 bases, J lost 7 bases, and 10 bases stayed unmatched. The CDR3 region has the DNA TGCAGCGTTGTCCTTGCGGGGGGGGGAGGGACCCAGTACTTC. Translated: CSVVLAGGGGTQYF.

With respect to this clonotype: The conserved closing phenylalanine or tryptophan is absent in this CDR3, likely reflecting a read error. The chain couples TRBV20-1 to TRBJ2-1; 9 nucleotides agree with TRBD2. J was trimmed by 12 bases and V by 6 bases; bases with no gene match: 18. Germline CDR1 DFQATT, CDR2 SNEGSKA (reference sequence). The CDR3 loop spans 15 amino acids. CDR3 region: CSALTGTSILHVQFL. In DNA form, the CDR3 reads TGCAGTGCCCTGACCGGGACTAGCATTCTCCATGTGCAGTTCTTA.

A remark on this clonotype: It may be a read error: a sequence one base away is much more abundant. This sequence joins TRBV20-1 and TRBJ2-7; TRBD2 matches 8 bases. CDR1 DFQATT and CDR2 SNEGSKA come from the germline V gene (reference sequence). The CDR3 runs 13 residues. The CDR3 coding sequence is TGCAATGCCAAGCGGGAGTGGGGGCCCGAGCAGTACTTC. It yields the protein CNAKREWGPEQYF.

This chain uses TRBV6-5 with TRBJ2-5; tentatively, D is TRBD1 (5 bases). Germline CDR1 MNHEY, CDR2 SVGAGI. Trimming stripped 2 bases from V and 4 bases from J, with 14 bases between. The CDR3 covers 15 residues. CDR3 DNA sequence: TGTGCCAGCAGTTACGTGACAAGGGGTCGAGAGACCCAGTACTTC. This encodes CASSYVTRGRETQYF.